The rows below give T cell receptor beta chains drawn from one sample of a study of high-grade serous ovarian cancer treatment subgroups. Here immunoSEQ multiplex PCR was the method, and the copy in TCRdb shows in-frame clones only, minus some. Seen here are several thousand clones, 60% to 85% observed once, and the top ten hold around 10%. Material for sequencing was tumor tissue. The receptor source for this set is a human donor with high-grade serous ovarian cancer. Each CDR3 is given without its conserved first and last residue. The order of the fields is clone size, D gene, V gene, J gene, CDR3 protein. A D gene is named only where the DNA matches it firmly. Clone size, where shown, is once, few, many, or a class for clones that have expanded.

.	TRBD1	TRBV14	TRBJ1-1	ASSLFPGQGATEAF
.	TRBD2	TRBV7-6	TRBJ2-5	ASSFRGGGETQY
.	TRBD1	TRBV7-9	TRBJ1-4	ASSQGQGLDEKLF
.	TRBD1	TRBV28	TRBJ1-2	ASGSFGTGRRDGYT
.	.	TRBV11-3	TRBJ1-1	ASSWTANTEAF
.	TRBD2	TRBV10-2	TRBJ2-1	ASRFAGTNYNEQF
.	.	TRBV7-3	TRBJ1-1	ASSGGAEAF
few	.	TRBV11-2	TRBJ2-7	ASRTPGLASYEQY
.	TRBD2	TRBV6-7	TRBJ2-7	ASSYSNLGSRGGVGRYEQY
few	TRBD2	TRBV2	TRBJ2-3	ASSEPPSGMTRDTQY
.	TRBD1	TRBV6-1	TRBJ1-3	ASRQTGVYRNTIY
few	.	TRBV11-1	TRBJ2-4	ASSLNPGVVNIQY
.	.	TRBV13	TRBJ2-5	ASSRRSKETQY
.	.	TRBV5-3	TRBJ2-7	ASSSSYEQY
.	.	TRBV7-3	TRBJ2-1	ASSLSESGEQF
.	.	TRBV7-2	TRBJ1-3	ASSLGPGTGNTIY
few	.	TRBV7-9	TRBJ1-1	ASSFIREDTEAF
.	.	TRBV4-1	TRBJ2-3	ASSQDRGSSSTDTQY
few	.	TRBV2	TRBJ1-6	ASTARGSDNSPLH
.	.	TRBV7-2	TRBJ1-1	ASSLKGSEAF
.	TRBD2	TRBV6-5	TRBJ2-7	ASSPGLAGSYEQY
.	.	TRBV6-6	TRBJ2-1	ASSDDRLNYNEQF
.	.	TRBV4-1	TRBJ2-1	ASSQVGVDNEQF